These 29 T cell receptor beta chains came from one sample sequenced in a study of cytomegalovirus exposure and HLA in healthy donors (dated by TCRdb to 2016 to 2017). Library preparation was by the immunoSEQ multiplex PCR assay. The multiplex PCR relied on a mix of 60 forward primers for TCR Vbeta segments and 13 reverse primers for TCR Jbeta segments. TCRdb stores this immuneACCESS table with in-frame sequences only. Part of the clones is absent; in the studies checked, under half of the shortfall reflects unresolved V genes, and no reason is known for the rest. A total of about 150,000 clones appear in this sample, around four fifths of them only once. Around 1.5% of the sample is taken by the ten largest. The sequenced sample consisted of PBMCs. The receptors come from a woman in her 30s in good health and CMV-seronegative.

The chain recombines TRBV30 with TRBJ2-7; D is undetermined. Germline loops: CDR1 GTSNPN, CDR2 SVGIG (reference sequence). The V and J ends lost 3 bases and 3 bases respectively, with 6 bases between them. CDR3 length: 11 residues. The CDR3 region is CAWSYLYEQYF. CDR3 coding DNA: TGTGCCTGGAGCTACCTCTACGAGCAGTACTTC.

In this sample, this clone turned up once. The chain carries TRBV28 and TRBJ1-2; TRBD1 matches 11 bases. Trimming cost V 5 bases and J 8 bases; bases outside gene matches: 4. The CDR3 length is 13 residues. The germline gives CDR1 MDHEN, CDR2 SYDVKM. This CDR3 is CASSPGTGGGYTF. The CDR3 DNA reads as TGTGCCAGCAGTCCCGGGACAGGGGGAGGCTACACCTTC.

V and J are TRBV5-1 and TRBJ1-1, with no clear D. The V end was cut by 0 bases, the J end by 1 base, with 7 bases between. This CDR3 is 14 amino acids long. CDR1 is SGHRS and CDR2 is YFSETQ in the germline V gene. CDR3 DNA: TGCGCCAGCAGCTTGGACAGTTCGAACACTGAAGCTTTCTTT. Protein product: CASSLDSSNTEAFF.

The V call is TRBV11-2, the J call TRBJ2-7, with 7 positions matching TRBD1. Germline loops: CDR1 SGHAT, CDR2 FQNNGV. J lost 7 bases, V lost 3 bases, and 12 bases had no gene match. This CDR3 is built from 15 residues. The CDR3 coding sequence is TGTGCCAGCAGCTTTGGGACAGTGGACTTGGAGGAGCAGTACTTC. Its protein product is CASSFGTVDLEEQYF.

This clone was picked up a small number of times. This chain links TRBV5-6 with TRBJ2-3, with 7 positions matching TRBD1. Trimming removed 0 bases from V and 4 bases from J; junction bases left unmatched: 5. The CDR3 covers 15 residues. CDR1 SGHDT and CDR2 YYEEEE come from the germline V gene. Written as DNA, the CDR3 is TGTGCCAGCAGCTTGGGCAGGGGGATGGCAGATACGCAGTATTTT. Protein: CASSLGRGMADTQYF.

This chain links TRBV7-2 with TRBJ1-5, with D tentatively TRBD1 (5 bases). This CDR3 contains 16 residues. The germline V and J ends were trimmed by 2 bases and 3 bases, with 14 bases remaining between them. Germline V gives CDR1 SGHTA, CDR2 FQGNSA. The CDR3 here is CASSLITGRNNQPQHF. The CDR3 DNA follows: TGTGCCAGCAGCTTAATAACAGGAAGAAACAATCAGCCCCAGCATTTT.

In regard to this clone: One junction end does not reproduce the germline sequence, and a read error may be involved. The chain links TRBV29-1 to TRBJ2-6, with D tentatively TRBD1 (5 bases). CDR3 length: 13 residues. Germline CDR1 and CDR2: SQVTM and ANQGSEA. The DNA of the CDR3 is TGCAGCGTTTACAGCTCTGGGGCCAACGGCCTGACTTTC. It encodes CSVYSSGANGLTF.

The CDR3 nucleotides read TGTGCCAGCAGCCGAGGGGGCATGGAGACCCAGTACTTC. This codes for CASSRGGMETQYF. The chain employs TRBV5-4 and TRBJ2-5; 7 nucleotides match TRBD1. CDR1 is SGHNT and CDR2 is YYREEE in the germline V gene (reference sequence). The trim removed 4 bases at V and 5 bases at J, leaving 5 bases unmatched. The CDR3 runs 13 residues.

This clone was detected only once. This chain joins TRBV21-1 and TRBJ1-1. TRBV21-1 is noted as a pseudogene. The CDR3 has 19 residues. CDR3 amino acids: CASSKAIPTGDPLDTEAFF. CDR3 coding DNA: TGTGCCAGCAGCAAAGCGATACCCACGGGGGATCCGTTGGACACTGAAGCTTTCTTT.

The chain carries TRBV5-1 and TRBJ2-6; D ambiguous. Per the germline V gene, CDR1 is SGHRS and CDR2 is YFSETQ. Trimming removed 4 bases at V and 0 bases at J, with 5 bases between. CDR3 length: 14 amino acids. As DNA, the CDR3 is TGCGCCAGCAGCGCGAGCTCTGGGGCCAACGTCCTGACTTTC. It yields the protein CASSASSGANVLTF.

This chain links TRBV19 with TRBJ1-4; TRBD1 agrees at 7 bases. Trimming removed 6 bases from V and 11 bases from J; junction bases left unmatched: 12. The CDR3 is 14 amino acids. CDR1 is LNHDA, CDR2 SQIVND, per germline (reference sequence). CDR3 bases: TGTGCCAGTAGGGCCGGGACAGCGGTCGGCAAACTGTTTTTT. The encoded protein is CASRAGTAVGKLFF.

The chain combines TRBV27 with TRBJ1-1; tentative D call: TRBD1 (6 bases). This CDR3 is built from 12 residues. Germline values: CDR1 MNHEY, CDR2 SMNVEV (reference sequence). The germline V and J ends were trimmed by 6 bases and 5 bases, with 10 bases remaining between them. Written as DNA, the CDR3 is TGTGCCAGCAGACAGGGAAGGACTGAAGCTTTCTTT. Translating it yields CASRQGRTEAFF.

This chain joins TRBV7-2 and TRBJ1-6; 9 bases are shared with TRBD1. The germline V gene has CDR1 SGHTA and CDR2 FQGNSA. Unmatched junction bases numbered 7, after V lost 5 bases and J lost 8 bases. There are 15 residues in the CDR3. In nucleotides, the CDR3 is TGTGCCAGCAGCCCCGGGACAGGGATTCATTCACCCCTCCACTTT. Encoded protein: CASSPGTGIHSPLHF.

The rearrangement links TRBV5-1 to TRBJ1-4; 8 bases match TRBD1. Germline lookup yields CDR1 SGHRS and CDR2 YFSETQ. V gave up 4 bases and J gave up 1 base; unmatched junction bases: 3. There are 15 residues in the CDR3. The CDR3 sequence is CASSVTGGTNEKLFF. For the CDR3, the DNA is TGCGCCAGCAGCGTTACAGGGGGAACTAATGAAAAACTGTTTTTT.

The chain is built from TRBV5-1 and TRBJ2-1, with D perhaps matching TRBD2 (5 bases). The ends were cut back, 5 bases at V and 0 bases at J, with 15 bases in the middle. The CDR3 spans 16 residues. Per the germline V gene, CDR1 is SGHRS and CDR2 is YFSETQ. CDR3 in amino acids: CASSRALGSSYNEQFF. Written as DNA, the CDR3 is TGCGCCAGCAGTAGGGCTTTAGGGAGCTCCTACAATGAGCAGTTCTTC. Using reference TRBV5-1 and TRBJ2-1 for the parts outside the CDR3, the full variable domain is KAGVTQTPRYLIKTRGQQVTLSCSPISGHRSVSWYQQTPGQGLQFLFEYFSETQRNKGNFPGRFSGRQFSNSRSEMNVSTLELGDSALYLCASSRALGSSYNEQFFGPGTRLTVL.

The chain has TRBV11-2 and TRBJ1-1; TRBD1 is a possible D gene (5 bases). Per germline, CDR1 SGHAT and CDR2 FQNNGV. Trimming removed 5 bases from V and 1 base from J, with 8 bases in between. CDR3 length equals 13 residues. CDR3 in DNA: TGTGCCAGCAGCCCACAGGAGAACACTGAAGCTTTCTTT. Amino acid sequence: CASSPQENTEAFF. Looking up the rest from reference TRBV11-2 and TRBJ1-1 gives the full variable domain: EAGVAQSPRYKIIEKRQSVAFWCNPISGHATLYWYQQILGQGPKLLIQFQNNGVVDDSQLPKDRFSAERLKGVDSTLKIQPAKLEDSAVYLCASSPQENTEAFFGQGTRLTVV.

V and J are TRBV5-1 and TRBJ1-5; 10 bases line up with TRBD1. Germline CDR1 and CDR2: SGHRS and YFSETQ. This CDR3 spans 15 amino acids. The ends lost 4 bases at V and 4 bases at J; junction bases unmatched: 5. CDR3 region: CASSPGQGINQPQHF. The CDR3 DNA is TGCGCCAGCAGCCCGGGACAGGGGATAAATCAGCCCCAGCATTTT.

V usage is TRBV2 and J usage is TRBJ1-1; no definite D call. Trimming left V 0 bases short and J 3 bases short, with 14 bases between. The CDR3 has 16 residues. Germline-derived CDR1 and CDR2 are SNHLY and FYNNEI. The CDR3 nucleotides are TGTGCCAGCAGTGAAGCGCTAGGTAAAGCGGACACTGAAGCTTTCTTT. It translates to CASSEALGKADTEAFF.

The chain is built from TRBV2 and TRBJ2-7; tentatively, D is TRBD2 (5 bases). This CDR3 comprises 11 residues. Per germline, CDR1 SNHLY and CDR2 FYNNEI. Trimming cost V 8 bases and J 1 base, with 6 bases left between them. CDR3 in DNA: TGTGCCAGCGGAGGATCCTACGAGCAGTACTTC. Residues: CASGGSYEQYF.

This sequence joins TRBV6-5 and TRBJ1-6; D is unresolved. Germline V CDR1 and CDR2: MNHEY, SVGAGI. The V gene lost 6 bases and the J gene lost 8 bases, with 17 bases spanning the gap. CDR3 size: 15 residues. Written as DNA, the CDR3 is TGTGCCAGCAGGCGCCCCGAATTGGCGGATTCACCCCTCCACTTT. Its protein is CASRRPELADSPLHF.

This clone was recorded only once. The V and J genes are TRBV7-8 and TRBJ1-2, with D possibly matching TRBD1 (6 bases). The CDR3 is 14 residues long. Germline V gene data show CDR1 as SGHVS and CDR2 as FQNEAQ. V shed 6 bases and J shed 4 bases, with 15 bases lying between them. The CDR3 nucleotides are TGTGCCAGCAGTCCCACAGGGATTAGCTATGGCTACACCTTC. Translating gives CASSPTGISYGYTF.

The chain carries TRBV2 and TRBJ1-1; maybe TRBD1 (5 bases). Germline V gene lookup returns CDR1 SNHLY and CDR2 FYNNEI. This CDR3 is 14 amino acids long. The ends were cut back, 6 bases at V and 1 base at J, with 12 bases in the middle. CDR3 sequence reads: CASSRDWTNTEAFF. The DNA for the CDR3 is TGTGCCAGCAGCAGGGATTGGACGAACACTGAAGCTTTCTTT. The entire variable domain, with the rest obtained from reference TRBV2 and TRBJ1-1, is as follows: EPEVTQTPSHQVTQMGQEVILRCVPISNHLYFYWYRQILGQKVEFLVSFYNNEISEKSEIFDDQFSVERPDGSNFTLKIRSTKLEDSAMYFCASSRDWTNTEAFFGQGTRLTVV.

The CDR3 DNA reads as TGTGCCAGCAGCTTAGAGGACAGGGGGAACACTGAAGCTTTCTTT. Translated: CASSLEDRGNTEAFF. This chain uses TRBV11-2 with TRBJ1-1, with TRBD1 identical over 9 bases. CDR1 is SGHAT and CDR2 is FQNNGV in the germline V gene. Trimming cost V 0 bases and J 1 base; bases outside gene matches: 0. The CDR3 consists of 15 residues. Complete variable domain (other parts from reference TRBV11-2 and TRBJ1-1): EAGVAQSPRYKIIEKRQSVAFWCNPISGHATLYWYQQILGQGPKLLIQFQNNGVVDDSQLPKDRFSAERLKGVDSTLKIQPAKLEDSAVYLCASSLEDRGNTEAFFGQGTRLTVV.

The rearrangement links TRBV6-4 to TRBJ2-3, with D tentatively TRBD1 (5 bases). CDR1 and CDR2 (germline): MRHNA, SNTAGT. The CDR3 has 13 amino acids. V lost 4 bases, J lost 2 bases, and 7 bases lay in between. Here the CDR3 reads CASSGQTTDTQYF. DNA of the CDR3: TGTGCCAGCAGTGGACAGACCACAGATACGCAGTATTTT.

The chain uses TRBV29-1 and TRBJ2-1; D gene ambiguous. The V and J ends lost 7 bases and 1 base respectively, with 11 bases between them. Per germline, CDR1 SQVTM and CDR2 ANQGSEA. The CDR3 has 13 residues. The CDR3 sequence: CSAPVNSYNEQFF. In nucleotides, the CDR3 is TGCAGCGCCCCAGTCAATTCCTACAATGAGCAGTTCTTC.

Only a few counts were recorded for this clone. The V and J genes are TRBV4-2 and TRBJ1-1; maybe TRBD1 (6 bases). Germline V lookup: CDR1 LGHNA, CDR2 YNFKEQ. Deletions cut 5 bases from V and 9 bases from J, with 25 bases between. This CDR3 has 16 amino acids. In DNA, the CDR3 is TGTGCCAGCAGCTCCCTCTCCGGGACAATCATAGATAAAGCTTTCTTT. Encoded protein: CASSSLSGTIIDKAFF.

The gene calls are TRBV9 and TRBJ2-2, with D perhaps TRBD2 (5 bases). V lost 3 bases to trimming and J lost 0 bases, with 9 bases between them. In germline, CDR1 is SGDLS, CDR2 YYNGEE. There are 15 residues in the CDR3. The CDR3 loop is CASSAGSTNTGELFF. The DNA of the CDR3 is TGTGCCAGCAGCGCGGGAAGCACGAACACCGGGGAGCTGTTTTTT.

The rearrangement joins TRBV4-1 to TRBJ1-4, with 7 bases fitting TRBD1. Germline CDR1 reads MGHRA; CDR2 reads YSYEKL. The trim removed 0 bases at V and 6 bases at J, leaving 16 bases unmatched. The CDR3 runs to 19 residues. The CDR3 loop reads CASSQEPPKTGFYYEKLFF. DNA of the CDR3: TGCGCCAGCAGCCAAGAACCCCCGAAGACAGGGTTTTATTATGAAAAACTGTTTTTT.

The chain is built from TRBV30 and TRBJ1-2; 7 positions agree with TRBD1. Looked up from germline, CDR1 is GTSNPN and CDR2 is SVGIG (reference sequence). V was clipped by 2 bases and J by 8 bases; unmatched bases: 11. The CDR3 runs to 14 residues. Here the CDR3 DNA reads TGTGCCTGGAGTACCCCGGGACAGCCTAGCGGCTACACCTTC. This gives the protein CAWSTPGQPSGYTF.